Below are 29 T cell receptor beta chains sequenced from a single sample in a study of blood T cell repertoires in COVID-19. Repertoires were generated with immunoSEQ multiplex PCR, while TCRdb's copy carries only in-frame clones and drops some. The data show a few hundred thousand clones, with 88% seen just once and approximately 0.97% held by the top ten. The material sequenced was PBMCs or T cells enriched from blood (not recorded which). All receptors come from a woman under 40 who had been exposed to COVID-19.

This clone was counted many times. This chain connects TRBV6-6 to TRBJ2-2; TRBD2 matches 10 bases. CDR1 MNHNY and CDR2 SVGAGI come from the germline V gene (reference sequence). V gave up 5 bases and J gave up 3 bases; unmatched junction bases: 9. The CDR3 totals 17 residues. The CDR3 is CASSPEGTSEYTGELFF. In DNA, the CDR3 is TGTGCCAGCAGTCCGGAGGGGACTAGCGAATACACCGGGGAGCTGTTTTTT.

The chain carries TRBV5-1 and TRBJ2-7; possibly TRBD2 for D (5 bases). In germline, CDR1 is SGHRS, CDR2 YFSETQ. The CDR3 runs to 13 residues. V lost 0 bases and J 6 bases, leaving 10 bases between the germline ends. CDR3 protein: CASSLGLGSEQYF. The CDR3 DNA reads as TGCGCCAGCAGCTTGGGGCTGGGGAGCGAGCAGTACTTC.

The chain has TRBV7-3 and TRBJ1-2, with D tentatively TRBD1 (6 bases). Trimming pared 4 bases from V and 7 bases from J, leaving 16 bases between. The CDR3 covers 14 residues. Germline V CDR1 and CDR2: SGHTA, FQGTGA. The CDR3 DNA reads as TGTGCCAGCAGCTCCCCCGAACAGGGCACTGGCTACACCTTC. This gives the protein CASSSPEQGTGYTF.

The CDR3 here is CASSLAEGLTSSYNSPLHF. CDR3 in DNA: TGCGCCAGCAGCTTGGCCGAGGGACTAACGAGCTCCTATAATTCACCCCTCCACTTT. V and J are TRBV5-1 and TRBJ1-6, with D possibly TRBD1 on 5 matching bases. V dropped 0 bases and J dropped 0 bases, with 16 bases sitting between them. CDR3 length: 19 amino acids. Per the germline V gene, CDR1 is SGHRS and CDR2 is YFSETQ.

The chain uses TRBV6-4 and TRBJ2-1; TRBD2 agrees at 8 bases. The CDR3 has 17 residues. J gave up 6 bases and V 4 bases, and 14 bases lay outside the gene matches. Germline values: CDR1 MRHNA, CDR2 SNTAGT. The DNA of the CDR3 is TGTGCCAGCAGTGGTAATTCAGGGCTAGCGGGCTTCAATGAGCAGTTCTTC. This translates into CASSGNSGLAGFNEQFF.

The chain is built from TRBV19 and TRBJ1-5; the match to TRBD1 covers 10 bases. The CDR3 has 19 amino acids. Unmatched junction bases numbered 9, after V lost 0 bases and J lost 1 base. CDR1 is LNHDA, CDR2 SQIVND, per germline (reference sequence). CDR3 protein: CASSIDLSTGGRSNQPQHF. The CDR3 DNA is TGTGCCAGTAGTATAGACCTCTCGACAGGGGGCAGGAGCAATCAGCCCCAGCATTTT.

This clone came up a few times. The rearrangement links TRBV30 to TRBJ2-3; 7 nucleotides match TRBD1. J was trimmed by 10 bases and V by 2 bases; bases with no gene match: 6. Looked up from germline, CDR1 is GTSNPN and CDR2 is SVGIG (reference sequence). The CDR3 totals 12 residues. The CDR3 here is CAWSTRTGAQYF. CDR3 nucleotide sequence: TGTGCCTGGAGTACGCGGACAGGCGCGCAGTATTTT.

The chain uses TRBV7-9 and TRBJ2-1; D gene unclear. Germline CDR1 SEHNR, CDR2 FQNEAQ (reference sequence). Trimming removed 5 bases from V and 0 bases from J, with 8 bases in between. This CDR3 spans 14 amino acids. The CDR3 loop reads CASSQMSSYNEQFF. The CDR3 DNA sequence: TGTGCCAGCAGCCAAATGAGCTCCTACAATGAGCAGTTCTTC.

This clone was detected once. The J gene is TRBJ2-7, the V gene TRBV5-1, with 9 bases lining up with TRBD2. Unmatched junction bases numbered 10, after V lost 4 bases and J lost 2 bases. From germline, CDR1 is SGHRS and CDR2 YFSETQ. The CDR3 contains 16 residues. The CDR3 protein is CASSLSAGGKPYEQYF. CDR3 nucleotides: TGCGCCAGCAGCCTTTCAGCGGGAGGAAAACCCTACGAGCAGTACTTC.

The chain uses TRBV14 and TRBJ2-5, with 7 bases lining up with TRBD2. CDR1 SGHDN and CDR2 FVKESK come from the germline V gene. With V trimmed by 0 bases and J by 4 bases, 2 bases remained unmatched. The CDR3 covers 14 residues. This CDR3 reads CASSQDGGGETQYF. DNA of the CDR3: TGTGCCAGCAGCCAAGATGGGGGGGGAGAGACCCAGTACTTC.

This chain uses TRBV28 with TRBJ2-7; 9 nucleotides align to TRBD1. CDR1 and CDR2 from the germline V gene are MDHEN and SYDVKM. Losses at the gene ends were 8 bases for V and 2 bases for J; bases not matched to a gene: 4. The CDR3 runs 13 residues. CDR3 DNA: TGTGCCAGCCTACGACAGGGGGCCTACGAGCAGTACTTC. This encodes CASLRQGAYEQYF.

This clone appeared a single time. The CDR3 coding sequence is TGTGCCAGCAGCACCGGGACTAGCGGGAATCACGAGCAGTACTTC. This codes for CASSTGTSGNHEQYF. The chain is built from TRBV6-5 and TRBJ2-7, with 13 bases fitting TRBD2. The CDR3 sequence is 15 residues long. V dropped 6 bases and J dropped 5; count of bases not matched to a gene: 7. The germline gives CDR1 MNHEY, CDR2 SVGAGI.

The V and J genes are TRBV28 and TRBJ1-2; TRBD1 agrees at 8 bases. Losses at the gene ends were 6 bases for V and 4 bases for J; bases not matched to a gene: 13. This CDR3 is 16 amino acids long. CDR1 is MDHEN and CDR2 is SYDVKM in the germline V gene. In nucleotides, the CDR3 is TGTGCCAGCAGAGCTCCGCAGGGGGCTCCTATCTATGGCTACACCTTC. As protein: CASRAPQGAPIYGYTF.

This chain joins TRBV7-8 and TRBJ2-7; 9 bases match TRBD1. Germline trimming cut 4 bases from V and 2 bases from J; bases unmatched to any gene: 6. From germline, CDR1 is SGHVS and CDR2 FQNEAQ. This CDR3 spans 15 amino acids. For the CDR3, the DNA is TGTGCCAGCAGCTCGCCCGGGACAGGGACCTACGAGCAGTACTTC. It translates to CASSSPGTGTYEQYF.

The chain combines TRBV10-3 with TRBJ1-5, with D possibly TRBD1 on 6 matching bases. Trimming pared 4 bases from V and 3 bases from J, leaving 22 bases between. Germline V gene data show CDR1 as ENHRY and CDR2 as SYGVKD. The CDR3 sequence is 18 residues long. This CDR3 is CAISATDRRIGHNQPQHF. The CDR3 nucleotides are TGTGCCATCAGTGCCACGGACAGAAGGATTGGGCACAATCAGCCCCAGCATTTT.

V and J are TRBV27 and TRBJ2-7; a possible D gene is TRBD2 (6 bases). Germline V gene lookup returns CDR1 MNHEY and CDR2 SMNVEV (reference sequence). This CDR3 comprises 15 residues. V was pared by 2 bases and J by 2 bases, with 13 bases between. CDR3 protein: CASSLGGNRAYEQYF. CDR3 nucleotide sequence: TGTGCCAGCAGTTTAGGGGGGAACCGGGCCTACGAGCAGTACTTC.

CDR3 sequence (DNA): TGCGCCAGCAGCTTGGGACTAGCGGGAAAACAAGATACGCAGTATTTT. Encoded protein: CASSLGLAGKQDTQYF. The V gene is TRBV5-1, the J gene TRBJ2-3, with 11 bases that match TRBD2. The CDR3 runs 16 residues. The germline gives CDR1 SGHRS, CDR2 YFSETQ. Trimming cost V 0 bases and J 5 bases; bases outside gene matches: 5.

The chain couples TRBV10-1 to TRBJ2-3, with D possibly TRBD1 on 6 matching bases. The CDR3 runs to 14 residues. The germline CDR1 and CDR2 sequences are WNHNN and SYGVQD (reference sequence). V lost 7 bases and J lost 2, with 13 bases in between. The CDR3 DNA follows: TGCGCCAGCAAGGACAGTAAGAACACAGATACGCAGTATTTT. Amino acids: CASKDSKNTDTQYF.

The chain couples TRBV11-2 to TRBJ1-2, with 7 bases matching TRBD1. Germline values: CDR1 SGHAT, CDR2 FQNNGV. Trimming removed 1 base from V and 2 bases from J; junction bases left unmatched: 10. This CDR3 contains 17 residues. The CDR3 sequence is CASSLGTRGRLNYGYTF. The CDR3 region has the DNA TGTGCCAGCAGCTTAGGAACAAGGGGGCGGTTGAACTATGGCTACACCTTC.

The CDR3 DNA reads TGTGCCTGGAGTCAGGCGGGTGGAACTAATGAAAAACTGTTTTTT. Residues: CAWSQAGGTNEKLFF. The rearrangement links TRBV30 to TRBJ1-4, with D uncertain. Germline CDR1 and CDR2: GTSNPN and SVGIG (reference sequence). The CDR3 totals 15 residues. The V end was cut by 2 bases, the J end by 1 base, with 11 bases between. Together with reference TRBV30 and TRBJ1-4, the CDR3 gives the full variable domain: SQTIHQWPATLVQPVGSPLSLECTVEGTSNPNLYWYRQAAGRGLQLLFYSVGIGQISSEVPQNLSASRPQDRQFILSSKKLLLSDSGFYLCAWSQAGGTNEKLFFGSGTQLSVL.

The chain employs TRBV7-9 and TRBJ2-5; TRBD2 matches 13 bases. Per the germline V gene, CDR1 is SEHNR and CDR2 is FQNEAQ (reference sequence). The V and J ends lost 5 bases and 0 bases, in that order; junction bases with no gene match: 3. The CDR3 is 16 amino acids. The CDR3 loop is CASSRTSGRHQETQYF. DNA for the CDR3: TGTGCCAGCAGCCGGACTAGCGGGAGACACCAAGAGACCCAGTACTTC.

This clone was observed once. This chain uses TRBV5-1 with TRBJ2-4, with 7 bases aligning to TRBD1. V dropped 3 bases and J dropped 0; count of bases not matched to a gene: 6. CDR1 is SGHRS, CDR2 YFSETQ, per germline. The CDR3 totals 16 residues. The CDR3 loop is CASSSGQDPAKNIQYF. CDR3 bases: TGCGCCAGCAGCTCTGGACAGGACCCAGCCAAAAACATTCAGTACTTC. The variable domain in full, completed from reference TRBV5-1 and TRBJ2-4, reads KAGVTQTPRYLIKTRGQQVTLSCSPISGHRSVSWYQQTPGQGLQFLFEYFSETQRNKGNFPGRFSGRQFSNSRSEMNVSTLELGDSALYLCASSSGQDPAKNIQYFGAGTRLSVL.

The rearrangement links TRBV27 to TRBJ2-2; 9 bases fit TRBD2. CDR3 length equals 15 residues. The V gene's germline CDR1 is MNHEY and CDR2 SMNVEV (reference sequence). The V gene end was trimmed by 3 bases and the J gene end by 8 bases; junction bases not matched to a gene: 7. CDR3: CASSFAGGNWGELFF. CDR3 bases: TGTGCCAGCAGTTTTGCGGGAGGGAATTGGGGGGAGCTGTTTTTT.

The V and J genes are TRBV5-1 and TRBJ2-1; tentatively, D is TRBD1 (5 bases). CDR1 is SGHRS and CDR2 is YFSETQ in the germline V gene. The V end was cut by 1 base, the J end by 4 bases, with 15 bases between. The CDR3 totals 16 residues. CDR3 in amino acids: CASSLSSQGSYNEQFF. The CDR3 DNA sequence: TGCGCCAGCAGCTTGTCGAGCCAGGGCTCTTACAATGAGCAGTTCTTC. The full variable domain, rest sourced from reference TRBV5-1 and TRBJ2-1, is KAGVTQTPRYLIKTRGQQVTLSCSPISGHRSVSWYQQTPGQGLQFLFEYFSETQRNKGNFPGRFSGRQFSNSRSEMNVSTLELGDSALYLCASSLSSQGSYNEQFFGPGTRLTVL.

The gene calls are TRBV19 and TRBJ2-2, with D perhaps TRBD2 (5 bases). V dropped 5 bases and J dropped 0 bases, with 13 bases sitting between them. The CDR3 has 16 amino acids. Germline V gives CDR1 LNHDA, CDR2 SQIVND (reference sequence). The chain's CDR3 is CASSRGSFANTGELFF. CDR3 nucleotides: TGTGCCAGTAGTCGCGGGTCGTTCGCGAACACCGGGGAGCTGTTTTTT.

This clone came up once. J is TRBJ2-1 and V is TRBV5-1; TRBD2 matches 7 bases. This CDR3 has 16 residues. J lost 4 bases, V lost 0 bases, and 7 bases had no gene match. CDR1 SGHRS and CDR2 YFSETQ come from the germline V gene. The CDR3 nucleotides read TGCGCCAGCAGCTTGGTAGGGACTATCCCTTACAATGAGCAGTTCTTC. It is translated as CASSLVGTIPYNEQFF.

The CDR3 loop reads CASSLSRQGSSYNSPLHF. Written as DNA, the CDR3 is TGTGCCAGCAGCTTGAGCCGACAGGGAAGCTCCTATAATTCACCCCTCCACTTT. This rearrangement joins TRBV11-2 to TRBJ1-6, with 7 bases lining up with TRBD1. This CDR3 is 18 amino acids long. V was pared by 3 bases and J by 0 bases, with 8 bases of the junction left unmatched. Germline V lookup: CDR1 SGHAT, CDR2 FQNNGV.

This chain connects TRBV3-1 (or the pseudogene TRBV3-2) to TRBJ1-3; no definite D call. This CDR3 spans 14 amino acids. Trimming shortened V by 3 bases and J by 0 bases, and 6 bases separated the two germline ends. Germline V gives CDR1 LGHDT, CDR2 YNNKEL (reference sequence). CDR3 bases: TGTGCCAGCAGCCATGCCGGCTCTGGAAACACCATATATTTT. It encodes CASSHAGSGNTIYF.

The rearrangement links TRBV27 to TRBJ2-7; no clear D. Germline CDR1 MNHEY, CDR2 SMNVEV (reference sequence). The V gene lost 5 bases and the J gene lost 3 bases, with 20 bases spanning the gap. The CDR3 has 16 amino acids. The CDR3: CASSPNSLGPGYEQYF. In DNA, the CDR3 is TGTGCCAGCAGTCCCAATTCTCTCGGTCCGGGCTACGAGCAGTACTTC.